This is a list of T cell receptor beta chains from one sample in a study of T-cell reconstitution after alpha-beta-depleted transplantation in children. TCRdb passed the PCR reads through MiXCR, listing each CDR3 protein once. The table has hundreds of thousands of distinct CDR3 sequences, about 15% seen once. Sequences were derived from PBMCs from the stem cell graft donor, sampled from the stem cell graft. Every receptor here comes from a human donor who donated a stem cell graft to a child with acute myeloid leukemia. CDR3s include the opening cysteine and the closing phenylalanine or tryptophan. D genes are given only for firm matches. Rows give clone size only sometimes, using once, few, many, or a class for an expanded clone.

d_call,clone_size,j_call,v_call,cdr3_nt,cdr3_aa
TRBD1,many,TRBJ1-2,TRBV20-1,TGCAGTGCCCGGACAGGGTCTGGCTACACCTTC,CSARTGSGYTF
TRBD2,many,TRBJ2-1,TRBV5-6,TGTGCCAGCAGCTTGGATCCGCTAGCGGGAAATGAGCAGTTCTTC,CASSLDPLAGNEQFF
.,many,TRBJ2-1,TRBV12-3/TRBV12-4,TGTGCCAGCAGAGGTGATCACAATGAGCAGTTCTTC,CASRGDHNEQFF
TRBD2,few,TRBJ2-3,TRBV6-4,TGTGCCAGCAGTGTGCGGGGGGACACAGATACGCAGTATTTT,CASSVRGDTDTQYF
.,few,TRBJ1-3,TRBV7-2,TGTGCCAGCAGCTTAGCAGGGGTTGGAAACACCATATATTTT,CASSLAGVGNTIYF
TRBD1,.,TRBJ1-6,TRBV5-1,TGCGCCAGCAGCTTTGAAAGGACAGGCGGTAATTCACCCCTCCACTTT,CASSFERTGGNSPLHF
.,.,TRBJ2-4,TRBV7-2,TGTGCCAGCAGCTTATTTGCTGAGTTAGCCAAAAACATTCAGTACTTC,CASSLFAELAKNIQYF
.,few,TRBJ2-7,TRBV12-3/TRBV12-4,TGTGCCAGCAGGAGAACAGAGTACGAGCAGTACTTC,CASRRTEYEQYF
.,few,TRBJ2-7,TRBV7-2,TGTGCCAGCAGCTTAACCGGAACCTCCCTTAGGGAGCAGTACTTC,CASSLTGTSLREQYF
.,.,TRBJ1-6,TRBV5-4,TGTGCCAGCAGCTTCACAGGGAGAGTATCACCCCTCCACTTT,CASSFTGRVSPLHF
TRBD1,.,TRBJ1-5,TRBV6-5,TGTGCCAGCAGTCGGACAGGGCTGAATCAGCCCCAGCATTTT,CASSRTGLNQPQHF
TRBD2,.,TRBJ2-1,TRBV5-1,TGCGCCAGCAGCTTGGGAGCGGGGGGGCTGGTTGAGCAGTTCTTC,CASSLGAGGLVEQFF
.,.,TRBJ2-3,TRBV6-1,TGTGCCAGCAGTGAACTCAGACAGCTTATCAGTACGCAGTATTTT,CASSELRQLISTQYF
TRBD1,many,TRBJ2-1,TRBV20-1,TGCAGTGCTAGGGGACAGGGAGGGAATGAGCAGTTCTTC,CSARGQGGNEQFF
.,many,TRBJ2-7,TRBV29-1,TGCAGCGTTGGGGACACCGCCTACGAGCAGTACTTC,CSVGDTAYEQYF
.,.,TRBJ2-2,TRBV20-1,TGCAGTGCTAGAGATATTTCAGGGGGGGACACCGGGGAGCTGTTTTTT,CSARDISGGDTGELFF
TRBD1,many,TRBJ1-1,TRBV7-9,TGTGCCAGCGCGATGGACAGGCCCCTGAACACTGAAGCTTTCTTT,CASAMDRPLNTEAFF
.,.,TRBJ2-1,TRBV12-3/TRBV12-4,TGTGCCAGCAGTTTAGATCCGGGGAACCTCAATGAGCAGTTCTTC,CASSLDPGNLNEQFF
TRBD2,many,TRBJ2-1,TRBV20-1,TGCAGTGCTAGCGGGACTAGCGATGAGCAGTTCTTC,CSASGTSDEQFF
TRBD1,.,TRBJ1-1,TRBV5-1,TGCGCCAGCAGCTTTCACACCGGGACAGGACAATCTTTGAGGACTGAAGCTTTCTTT,CASSFHTGTGQSLRTEAFF
.,.,TRBJ2-7,TRBV3-1,TGTGCCAGCAGCCATGTTCGGACAGCAACCTACGAGCAGTACTTC,CASSHVRTATYEQYF
.,few,TRBJ1-1,TRBV29-1,TGCAGCGTTGCAGGGAGGCCGAGAGGGCGGACTGAAGCTTTCTTT,CSVAGRPRGRTEAFF
TRBD2,few,TRBJ2-1,TRBV12-3/TRBV12-4,TGTGCCAGCAGTTACCGGACTAGCTGGAATGAGCAGTTCTTC,CASSYRTSWNEQFF
.,many,TRBJ2-7,TRBV20-1,TGCAGTGCGACCAACGGCGGGCGATCCTACGAGCAGTACTTC,CSATNGGRSYEQYF
.,.,TRBJ1-2,TRBV29-1,TGCAGCGTTAACAGTAACTATGGCTACACCTTC,CSVNSNYGYTF
.,few,TRBJ1-6,TRBV12-3/TRBV12-4,TGTGCCAGCAGTTTACAAGAGGGATCACCCCTCCACTTT,CASSLQEGSPLHF
TRBD1,many,TRBJ2-3,TRBV7-2,TGTGCCAGCAGCTCGGGACAGGGCACAGATACGCAGTATTTT,CASSSGQGTDTQYF
TRBD2,few,TRBJ2-1,TRBV7-3,TGTGCCAGCAGTTTATCCGCTAGCGGGGGGGCCCCCTACAATGAGCAGTTCTTC,CASSLSASGGAPYNEQFF
.,many,TRBJ2-1,TRBV20-1,TGCAGTGCCATCCCGGGACGGACCTACAATGAGCAGTTCTTC,CSAIPGRTYNEQFF
.,few,TRBJ1-3,TRBV18,TGTGCCAGCTCTGCGACAGCAACCAGCTCTGGAAACACCATATATTTT,CASSATATSSGNTIYF
.,many,TRBJ2-3,TRBV29-1,TGCAGCGTTGAGGAGGGAGATACGCAGTATTTT,CSVEEGDTQYF
.,many,TRBJ2-7,TRBV20-1,TGCAGTGCTAGATCCCCCGGACATCCCGCCGGCGAGCAGTACTTC,CSARSPGHPAGEQYF
.,many,TRBJ2-1,TRBV5-6,TGTGCCAGCCGCGGGCTTACCAATGAGCAGTTCTTC,CASRGLTNEQFF
TRBD1,.,TRBJ2-1,TRBV5-1,TGCGCCAGCAGCTCGGACAGGGGAGGGTCCTACAATGAGCAGTTCTTC,CASSSDRGGSYNEQFF
.,many,TRBJ2-3,TRBV5-6,TGTGCCAGCAGCCTGGGGGCGCCTAGCACAGATACGCAGTATTTT,CASSLGAPSTDTQYF
.,many,TRBJ2-2,TRBV6-5,TGTGCCAGCCTAAGAGGAGGGACCGGGGAGCTGTTTTTT,CASLRGGTGELFF
.,many,TRBJ1-2,TRBV6-5,TGTGCCAGCAGCCGCTCACAACAGGGCAACTATGGCTACACCTTC,CASSRSQQGNYGYTF
.,many,TRBJ2-2,TRBV5-1,TGCGCCAGCCACACGCAGGGTGACACCGGGGAGCTGTTTTTT,CASHTQGDTGELFF
.,many,TRBJ2-7,TRBV29-1,TGCAGCGTGTGGGTAAGCGAGCAGTACTTC,CSVWVSEQYF